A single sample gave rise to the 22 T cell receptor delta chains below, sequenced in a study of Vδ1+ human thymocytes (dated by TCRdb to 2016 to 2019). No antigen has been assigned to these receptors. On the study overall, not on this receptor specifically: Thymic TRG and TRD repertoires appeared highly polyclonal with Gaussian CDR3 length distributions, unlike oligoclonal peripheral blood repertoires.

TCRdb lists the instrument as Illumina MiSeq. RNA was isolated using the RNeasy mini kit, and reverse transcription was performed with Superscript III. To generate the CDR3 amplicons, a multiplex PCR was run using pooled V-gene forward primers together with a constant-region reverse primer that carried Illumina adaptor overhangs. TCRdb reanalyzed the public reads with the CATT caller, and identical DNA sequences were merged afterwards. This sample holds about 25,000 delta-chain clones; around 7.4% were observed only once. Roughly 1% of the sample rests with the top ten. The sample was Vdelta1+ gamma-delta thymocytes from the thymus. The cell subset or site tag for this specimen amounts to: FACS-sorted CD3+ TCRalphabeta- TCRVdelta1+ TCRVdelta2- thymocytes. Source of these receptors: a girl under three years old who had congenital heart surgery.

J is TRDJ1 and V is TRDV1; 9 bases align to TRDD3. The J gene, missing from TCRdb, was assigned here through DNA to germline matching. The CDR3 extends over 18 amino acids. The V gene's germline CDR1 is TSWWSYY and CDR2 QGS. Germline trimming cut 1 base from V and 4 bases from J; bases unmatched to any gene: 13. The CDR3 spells CALGEHVHDWGTHDKLIF. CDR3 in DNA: TGTGCTCTTGGGGAACATGTGCATGACTGGGGGACCCACGATAAACTCATCTTT.

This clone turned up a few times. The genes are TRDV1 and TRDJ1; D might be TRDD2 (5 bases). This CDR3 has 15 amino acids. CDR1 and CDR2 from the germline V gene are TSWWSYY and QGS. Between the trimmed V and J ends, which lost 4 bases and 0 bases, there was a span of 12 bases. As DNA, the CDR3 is TGTGCTCTTGGGGCCTTCAGGGGTTACACCGATAAACTCATCTTT. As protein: CALGAFRGYTDKLIF.

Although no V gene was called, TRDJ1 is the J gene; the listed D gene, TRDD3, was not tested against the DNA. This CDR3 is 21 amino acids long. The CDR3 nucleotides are TGTGCTCTTGGGGAACTACATCCCTACCCGCCTGTACGTGACTTGATCGATAAACTCATCTTT. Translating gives CALGELHPYPPVRDLIDKLIF.

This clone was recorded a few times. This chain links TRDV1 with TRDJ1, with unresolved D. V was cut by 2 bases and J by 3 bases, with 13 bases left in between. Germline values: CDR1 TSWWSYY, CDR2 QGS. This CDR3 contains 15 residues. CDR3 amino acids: CALGEGLCKPDKLIF. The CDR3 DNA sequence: TGTGCTCTTGGGGAAGGTTTGTGCAAGCCCGATAAACTCATCTTT.

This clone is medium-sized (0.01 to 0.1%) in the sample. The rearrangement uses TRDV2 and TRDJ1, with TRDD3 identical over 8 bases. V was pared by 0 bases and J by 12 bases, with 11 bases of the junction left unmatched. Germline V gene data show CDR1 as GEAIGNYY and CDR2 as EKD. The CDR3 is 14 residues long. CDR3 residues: CACDTKGIQRDIIF. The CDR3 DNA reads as TGTGCCTGTGACACCAAGGGGATACAGCGGGACATCATCTTT.

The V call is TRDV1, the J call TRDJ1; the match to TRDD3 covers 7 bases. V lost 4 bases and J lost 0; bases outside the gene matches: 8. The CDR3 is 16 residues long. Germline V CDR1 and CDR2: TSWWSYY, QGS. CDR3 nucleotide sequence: TGTGCTCTTGGGGGCTTCGGGGGATCGTACACCGATAAACTCATCTTT. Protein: CALGGFGGSYTDKLIF.

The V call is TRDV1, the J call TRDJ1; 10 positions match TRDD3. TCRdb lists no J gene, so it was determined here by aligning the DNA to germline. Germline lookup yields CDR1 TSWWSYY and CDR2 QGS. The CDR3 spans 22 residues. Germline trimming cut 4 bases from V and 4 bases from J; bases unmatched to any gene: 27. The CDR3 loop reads CALGGPAPSSYELGDTIDKLIF. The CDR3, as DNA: TGTGCTCTTGGGGGCCCCGCGCCGTCTTCCTACGAATTGGGGGATACCATCGATAAACTCATCTTT.

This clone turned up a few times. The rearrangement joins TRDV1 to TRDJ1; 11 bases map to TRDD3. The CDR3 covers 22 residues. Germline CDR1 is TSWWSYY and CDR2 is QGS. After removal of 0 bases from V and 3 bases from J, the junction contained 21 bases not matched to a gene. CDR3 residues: CALGELPDPSMGDTPGPDKLIF. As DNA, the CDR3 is TGTGCTCTTGGGGAACTTCCGGATCCTTCGATGGGGGATACGCCAGGCCCCGATAAACTCATCTTT.

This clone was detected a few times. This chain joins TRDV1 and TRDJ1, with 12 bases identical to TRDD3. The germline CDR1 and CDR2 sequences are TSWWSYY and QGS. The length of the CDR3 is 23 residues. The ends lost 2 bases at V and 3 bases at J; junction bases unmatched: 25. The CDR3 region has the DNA TGTGCTCTTGGGGAAAATCTTGACAACCCGACTCCCAATGCTGGGGGATACGCCGATAAACTCATCTTT. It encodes CALGENLDNPTPNAGGYADKLIF.

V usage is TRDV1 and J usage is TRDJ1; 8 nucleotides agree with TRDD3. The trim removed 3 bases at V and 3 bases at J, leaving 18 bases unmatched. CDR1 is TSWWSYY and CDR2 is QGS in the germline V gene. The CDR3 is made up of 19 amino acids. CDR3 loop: CALGDRLPVLRDTPDKLIF. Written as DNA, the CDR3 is TGTGCTCTTGGGGACAGGCTCCCGGTACTGAGGGATACGCCCGATAAACTCATCTTT.

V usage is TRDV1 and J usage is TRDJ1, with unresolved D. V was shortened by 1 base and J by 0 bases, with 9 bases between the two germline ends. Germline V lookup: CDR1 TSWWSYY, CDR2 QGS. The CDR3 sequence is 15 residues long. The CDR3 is CALGERILDTDKLIF. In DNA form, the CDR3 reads TGTGCTCTTGGGGAACGGATTCTGGACACCGATAAACTCATCTTT.

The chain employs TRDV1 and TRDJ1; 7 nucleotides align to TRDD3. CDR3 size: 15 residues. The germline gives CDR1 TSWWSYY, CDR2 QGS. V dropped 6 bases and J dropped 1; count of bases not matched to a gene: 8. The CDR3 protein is CALGSIWGSTDKLIF. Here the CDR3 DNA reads TGTGCTCTTGGCTCCATCTGGGGGTCCACCGATAAACTCATCTTT.

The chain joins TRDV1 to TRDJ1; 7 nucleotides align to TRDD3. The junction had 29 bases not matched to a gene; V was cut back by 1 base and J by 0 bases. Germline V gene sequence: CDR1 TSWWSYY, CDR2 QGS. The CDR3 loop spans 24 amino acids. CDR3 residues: CALGERTPLGALLNPALYTDKLIF. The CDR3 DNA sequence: TGTGCTCTTGGGGAACGTACCCCTCTGGGGGCCCTACTCAACCCCGCGCTGTACACCGATAAACTCATCTTT.

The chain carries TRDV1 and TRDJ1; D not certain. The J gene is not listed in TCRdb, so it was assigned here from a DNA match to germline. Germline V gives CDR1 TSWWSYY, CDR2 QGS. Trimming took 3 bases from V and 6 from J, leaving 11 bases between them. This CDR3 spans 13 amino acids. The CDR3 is CALGDLEDYKLIF. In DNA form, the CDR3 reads TGTGCTCTTGGGGACCTCGAGGACTATAAACTCATCTTT.

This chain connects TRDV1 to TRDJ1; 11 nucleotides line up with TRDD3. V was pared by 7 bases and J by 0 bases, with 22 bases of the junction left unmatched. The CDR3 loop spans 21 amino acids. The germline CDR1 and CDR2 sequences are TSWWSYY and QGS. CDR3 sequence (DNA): TGTGCTCTTGTCGGGGCCCGAGTGGTACTGGGGGATAGACTGTACACCGATAAACTCATCTTT. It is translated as CALVGARVVLGDRLYTDKLIF.

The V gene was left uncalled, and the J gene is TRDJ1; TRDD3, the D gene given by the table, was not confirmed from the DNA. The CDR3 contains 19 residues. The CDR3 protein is CALGDLAFLRGPITDKLIF. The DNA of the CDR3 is TGTGCTCTTGGGGACCTCGCCTTCCTCCGGGGGCCGATCACCGATAAACTCATCTTT.

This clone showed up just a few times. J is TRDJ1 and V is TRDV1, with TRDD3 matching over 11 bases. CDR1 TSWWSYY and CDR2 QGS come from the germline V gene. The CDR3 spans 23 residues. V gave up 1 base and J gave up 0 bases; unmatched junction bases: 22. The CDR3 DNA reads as TGTGCTCTTGGGGAACCGGCCAAAAAACTGGGGGATAAACCCTACCCCTACACCGATAAACTCATCTTT. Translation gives CALGEPAKKLGDKPYPYTDKLIF.

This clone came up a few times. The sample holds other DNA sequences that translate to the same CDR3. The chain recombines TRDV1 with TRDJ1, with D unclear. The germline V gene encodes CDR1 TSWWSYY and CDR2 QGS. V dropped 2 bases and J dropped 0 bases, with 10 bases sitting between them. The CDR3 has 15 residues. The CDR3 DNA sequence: TGTGCTCTTGGGGAATTAGAAGGGTACACCGATAAACTCATCTTT. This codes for CALGELEGYTDKLIF.

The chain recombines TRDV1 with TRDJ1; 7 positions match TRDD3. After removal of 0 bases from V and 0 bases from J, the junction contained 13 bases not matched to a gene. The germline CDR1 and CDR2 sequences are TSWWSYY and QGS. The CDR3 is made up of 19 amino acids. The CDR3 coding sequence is TGTGCTCTTGGGGAACTTAGATCTGGGGGCCTAGTGTACACCGATAAACTCATCTTT. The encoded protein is CALGELRSGGLVYTDKLIF.

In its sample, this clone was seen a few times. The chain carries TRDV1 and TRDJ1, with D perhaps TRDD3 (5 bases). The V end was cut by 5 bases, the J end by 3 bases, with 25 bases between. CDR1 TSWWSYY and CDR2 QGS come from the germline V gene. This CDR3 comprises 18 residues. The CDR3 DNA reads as TGTGCTCTTGGGAAATGGGTTCCGTACAGGGGAGAAGCCGATAAACTCATCTTT. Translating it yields CALGKWVPYRGEADKLIF.

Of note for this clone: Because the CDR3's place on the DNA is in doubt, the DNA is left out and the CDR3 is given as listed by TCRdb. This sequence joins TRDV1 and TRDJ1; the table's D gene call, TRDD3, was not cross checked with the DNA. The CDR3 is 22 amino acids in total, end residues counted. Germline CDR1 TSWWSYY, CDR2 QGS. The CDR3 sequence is CALGELLGPTSGGSTYTDKLIF.

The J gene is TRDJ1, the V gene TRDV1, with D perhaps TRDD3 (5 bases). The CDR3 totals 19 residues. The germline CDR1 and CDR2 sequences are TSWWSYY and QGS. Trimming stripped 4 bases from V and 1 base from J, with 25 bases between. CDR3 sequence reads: CALGVNSHLGRRGTDKLIF. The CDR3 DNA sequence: TGTGCTCTTGGGGTCAACTCCCACCTGGGCCGTCGGGGCACCGATAAACTCATCTTT.